The TCR beta chain under discussion was sequenced for a study of blood T cells in healthy people across ages (dated by TCRdb to the mid-2010s). With respect to the entire study: Template switching captured roughly one uniquely barcoded TCR beta cDNA molecule per two T cells in model experiments. Using deep sequencing normalized with unique cDNA molecular identifiers, the study measured how TCR beta repertoire diversity changes with age. The donors were divided into four age groups: young (average 16 years), middle-aged (about 40), aged (around 67) and long-lived (about 79). To avoid experimental bias, donors of different ages were randomly spread across the sequencing lanes. For two donors (one aged 18 to 30 and one aged 80 or older), the study analyzed two additional independent replicas of 1 million unique cDNA reads from the same blood draw. On the study overall, not on this receptor specifically: A strong correlation was found between observed TCR beta diversity and the percentage of naive T cells measured by flow cytometry. Total diversity estimates from one million sequenced T cells were considered lower bounds and underestimates. Since profiling was done on bulk unsorted PBMCs, naive and antigen-experienced compartments could not be conclusively compared. Because the CMV infection status of the donors was unknown, age-related changes in expanded clonotypes may potentially have been confounded. As age increased, observed TCR beta diversity per million T cells dropped in a roughly linear way, and a significant reduction was already evident by age about 40. The long-lived group showed more naive CD4+ T cells, fewer expanded clones and increased TCR diversity than the aged group, suggesting age selection.

To prepare the library, 5' RACE was applied. A second PCR of about 7 to 12 cycles was run with a J-beta primer mix and a sample-barcoded 5' primer. Each TCR beta cDNA molecule received a unique molecular identifier from a template-switch 5' adaptor carrying 12 random nucleotides. Each sample yielded at least 3 million CDR3-containing paired-end reads. First-strand cDNA synthesis was performed from all RNA using the Mint cDNA synthesis kit, with priming by a TRBC-specific oligonucleotide. All cDNA was treated with uracil-DNA glycosylase and then went through a first 18-cycle PCR with the universal primers M1SS and BC2_uni_R. From the authors' description of their analysis: Each sample was normalized by randomly selecting 1 million high-quality reads, each carrying a distinct molecular identifier. Reads sharing molecular identifiers were discarded rather than binned into consensus sequences. MiTCR, set to a Q25 quality threshold and the strictest error-elimination algorithm, was used for CDR3 identification, clonotype clustering and error correction. Lower-bound total TCR beta diversity was estimated with a nonparametric unseen species model using Euler transformation. The raw public reads went through TCRdb reprocessing: fastp at Q25, MiXCR clone calling, in-frame beta chains kept. CDR3 protein duplicates are merged, each entry listing the most common genes and DNA. TCRdb's processing, not the study's, gives the V and J calls here. This sample lists approximately 2,000,000 distinct CDR3 sequences; roughly two fifths were detected once. 23% of the sample is held by the ten biggest clonotypes.

Donors were 39 systemically healthy Caucasian individuals from Russia aged roughly 6 to 90 years. Roughly 10 milliliters of peripheral blood were drawn from each donor into EDTA-treated Vacutainer tubes. Ficoll-Paque density-gradient centrifugation was used to isolate PBMCs, with at least 6 million obtained per sample. Trizol reagent was used to extract total RNA from PBMCs, with at least 6 micrograms per sample. For every donor, flow cytometry on a PBMC aliquot measured the percentage of naive CD45RAhigh/CD27high T cells. This clonotype was counted a single time. No cognate antigen has been identified for it. A junction end diverges from the germline sequence, so it may reflect a read error. The germline V gene encodes CDR1 DFQATT and CDR2 SNEGSKA (reference sequence). The CDR3 holds 14 amino acids from the cysteine to the phenylalanine. Just CDR3 DNA is preserved here, 42 bases in frame from base 1.

The receptor comes from a human donor in good health. The rearranged chain carries TRBV20-1 and TRBJ2-6, with a tentative D gene TRBD1 over 5 matching bases. Material: blood. The DNA reads TGCAGTGCTAGAAAAGTTTTTGGGGCCGACGTCCTGACTTTC. The translation is CSARKVFGADVLTF.